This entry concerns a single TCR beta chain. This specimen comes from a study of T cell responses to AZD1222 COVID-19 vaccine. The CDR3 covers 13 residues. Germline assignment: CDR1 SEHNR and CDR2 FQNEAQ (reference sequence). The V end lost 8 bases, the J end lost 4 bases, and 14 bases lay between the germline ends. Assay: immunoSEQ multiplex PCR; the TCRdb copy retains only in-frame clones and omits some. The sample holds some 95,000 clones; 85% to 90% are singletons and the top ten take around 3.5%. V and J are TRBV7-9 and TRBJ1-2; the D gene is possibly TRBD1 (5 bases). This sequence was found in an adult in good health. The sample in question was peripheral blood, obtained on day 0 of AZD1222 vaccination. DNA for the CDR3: TGTGCCAGCTTTTCTTTGGGGGTCTATGGCTACACCTTC. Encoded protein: CASFSLGVYGYTF. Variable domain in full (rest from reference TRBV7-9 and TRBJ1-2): DTGVSQNPRHKITKRGQNVTFRCDPISEHNRLYWYRQTLGQGPEFLTYFQNEAQLEKSRLLSDRFSAERPKGSFSTLEIQRTEQGDSAMYLCASFSLGVYGYTFGSGTRLTVV.